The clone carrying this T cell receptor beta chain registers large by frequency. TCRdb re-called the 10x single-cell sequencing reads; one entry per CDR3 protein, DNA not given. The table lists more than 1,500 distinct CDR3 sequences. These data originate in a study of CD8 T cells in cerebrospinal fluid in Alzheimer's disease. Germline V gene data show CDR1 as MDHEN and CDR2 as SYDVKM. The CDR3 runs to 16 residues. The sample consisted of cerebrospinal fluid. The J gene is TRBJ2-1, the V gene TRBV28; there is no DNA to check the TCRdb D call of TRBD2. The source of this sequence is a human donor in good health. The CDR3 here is CASSFPSSGRAYEQFF.